The 17 T cell receptor beta chains reported below all come from one sample, sequenced in a study of early T cells in non-severe SARS-CoV-2 infection. TCRdb recomputed calls from the 5' RACE reads with MiXCR, one row per CDR3 protein. The sample contains approximately 110,000 distinct CDR3 sequences, around 14% of which appear only once. The sequenced sample consisted of whole blood. The receptors originated from an adult who was a healthcare worker with PCR-confirmed SARS-CoV-2 infection or an uninfected control (not recorded which).

This chain uses TRBV15 with TRBJ2-1; D might be TRBD2 (5 bases). Trimming cost V 5 bases and J 0 bases, with 11 bases left between them. CDR3 size: 15 residues. The germline CDR1 and CDR2 sequences are LNHNV and YYDKDF (reference sequence). CDR3 region: CATSVGVGSYNEQFF. Here the CDR3 DNA reads TGTGCCACCAGCGTCGGGGTGGGCTCCTACAATGAGCAGTTCTTC.

This clonotype was recorded many times. The gene calls are TRBV28 and TRBJ2-7; maybe TRBD2 (6 bases). The CDR3 runs to 15 residues. V lost 4 bases and J 3 bases, leaving 16 bases between the germline ends. Germline CDR1 MDHEN, CDR2 SYDVKM. The CDR3 DNA is TGTGCCAGCAGTTATCAGGCGGGACTCTTCTACGAGCAGTACTTC. Its protein is CASSYQAGLFYEQYF.

The rearrangement links TRBV6-5 to TRBJ1-1; D ambiguous. V lost 4 bases, J lost 8 bases, and 8 bases lay in between. The CDR3 extends over 11 amino acids. Per the germline V gene, CDR1 is MNHEY and CDR2 is SVGAGI. The CDR3 is CASSSLSEAFF. The CDR3 nucleotides read TGTGCCAGCAGTTCCCTGAGCGAAGCTTTCTTT.

This clonotype was counted many times. The chain is built from TRBV18 and TRBJ2-1; TRBD1 is a possible D gene (6 bases). Trimming took off 3 bases at V and 5 bases at J, with 14 bases between the two ends. The CDR3 runs 15 residues. The germline CDR1 and CDR2 sequences are KGHSH and LQKENI. CDR3 bases: TGTGCCAGCTCACCCCGGACAGCCGGCAACAATGAGCAGTTCTTC. This sequence encodes CASSPRTAGNNEQFF.

The rearrangement uses TRBV29-1 and TRBJ2-5; 8 bases line up with TRBD2. Germline V CDR1 and CDR2: SQVTM, ANQGSEA. This CDR3 comprises 14 residues. CDR3 nucleotides: TGCACCTCAGCGGGGGCAGGGGATCGAGAGACCCAGTACTTC. It codes for CTSAGAGDRETQYF.

The chain couples TRBV5-6 to TRBJ2-1; D is perhaps TRBD1 or TRBD2 (5 bases each). Trimming removed 4 bases from V and 9 bases from J, with 14 bases in between. Germline assignment: CDR1 SGHDT and CDR2 YYEEEE. The length of the CDR3 is 13 residues. The CDR3 sequence: CASSPGLGTEQFF. The CDR3 bases are TGTGCCAGCAGCCCAGGTTTAGGGACTGAGCAGTTCTTC.

The table lists this clonotype with a count of one. The chain recombines TRBV20-1 with TRBJ1-5; weak D call: TRBD1 (5 bases). The germline V gene encodes CDR1 DFQATT and CDR2 SNEGSKA (reference sequence). This CDR3 has 14 residues. Trimming pared 2 bases from V and 4 bases from J, leaving 12 bases between. The CDR3 is CSARRGGENQPQHF. The DNA of the CDR3 is TGCAGTGCTAGACGGGGGGGAGAAAATCAGCCCCAGCATTTT.

V is TRBV9 and J is TRBJ2-2, with 8 bases aligning to TRBD2. V trimming: 0 bases; J trimming: 6 bases; junction bases outside the gene matches: 4. CDR3 length equals 15 residues. Germline CDR1 reads SGDLS; CDR2 reads YYNGEE. CDR3 DNA sequence: TGTGCCAGCAGCGTAGCGGGGGGGCGCGCCGGGGAGCTGTTTTTT. It encodes CASSVAGGRAGELFF.

This chain joins TRBV7-2 and TRBJ2-7, with D unclear. Trimming cost V 5 bases and J 0 bases, with 14 bases left between them. Germline lookup yields CDR1 SGHTA and CDR2 FQGNSA. This CDR3 has 15 amino acids. In DNA form, the CDR3 reads TGTGCCAGCAGCCCTAGAAGCGCTAGCTCCTACGAGCAGTACTTC. Residues: CASSPRSASSYEQYF.

This clonotype was observed a few times. The chain couples TRBV12-3 or TRBV12-4 to TRBJ1-2, with D perhaps TRBD1 (6 bases). The CDR3 totals 15 residues. Between the trimmed V and J ends, which lost 6 bases and 3 bases, there was a span of 17 bases. CDR3 amino acids: CASSRNRASYYGYTF. DNA of the CDR3: TGTGCCAGCAGCCGTAACAGGGCATCATACTATGGCTACACCTTC.

V usage is TRBV7-9 and J usage is TRBJ1-1; 7 positions match TRBD1. With 5 bases clipped from V and 3 bases from J, the junction kept 3 bases outside the gene matches. The germline V gene encodes CDR1 SEHNR and CDR2 FQNEAQ (reference sequence). This CDR3 region has 13 residues. The CDR3 DNA follows: TGTGCCAGCAGCCACGACAGGGACACTGAAGCTTTCTTT. Translation gives CASSHDRDTEAFF. Full variable domain (outside the CDR3, taken from reference TRBV7-9 and TRBJ1-1): DTGVSQNPRHKITKRGQNVTFRCDPISEHNRLYWYRQTLGQGPEFLTYFQNEAQLEKSRLLSDRFSAERPKGSFSTLEIQRTEQGDSAMYLCASSHDRDTEAFFGQGTRLTVV.

This clonotype was observed a few times. The chain carries TRBV24-1 and TRBJ2-3; D unclear. Germline V gene data show CDR1 as KGHDR and CDR2 as SFDVKD. The CDR3 runs 13 residues. V was cut by 0 bases and J by 6 bases, with 6 bases left in between. The CDR3 sequence is CATSDLGEDTQYF. The DNA for the CDR3 is TGTGCCACCAGTGATTTGGGAGAGGATACGCAGTATTTT.

Many counts were recorded for this clonotype. The chain is built from TRBV20-1 and TRBJ1-2, with TRBD1 identical over 8 bases. V lost 5 bases to trimming and J lost 8 bases; unmatched junction nucleotides: 7. The CDR3 extends over 12 amino acids. Germline CDR1 and CDR2: DFQATT and SNEGSKA (reference sequence). Here the CDR3 reads CSASPGGFGYTF. The CDR3 DNA sequence: TGCAGTGCTTCTCCAGGGGGCTTCGGCTACACCTTC.

The table lists this clonotype with a few counts. The chain uses TRBV7-8 and TRBJ2-2; D might be TRBD2 (6 bases). The V gene lost 5 bases and the J gene lost 2 bases, with 18 bases spanning the gap. Germline CDR1 is SGHVS and CDR2 is FQNEAQ. The CDR3 contains 17 residues. The CDR3 loop reads CASSPQGSGSNTGELFF. CDR3 in DNA: TGTGCCAGCAGCCCCCAAGGTAGCGGCTCAAACACCGGGGAGCTGTTTTTT. Full variable domain (missing parts from reference TRBV7-8 and TRBJ2-2): GAGVSQSPRYKVAKRGQDVALRCDPISGHVSLFWYQQALGQGPEFLTYFQNEAQLDKSGLPSDRFFAERPEGSVSTLKIQRTQQEDSAVYLCASSPQGSGSNTGELFFGEGSRLTVL.

This clonotype appeared a few times. At one end the junction does not follow the germline gene, possibly because of a read error. The CDR3 nucleotides are TGTGCCACCAGCAGAGATCTTAAATCCCAAGGGACCCAGTACTTC. Protein: CATSRDLKSQGTQYF. The rearrangement uses TRBV15 and TRBJ2-5; D not certain. The V gene's germline CDR1 is LNHNV and CDR2 YYDKDF (reference sequence). The CDR3 contains 15 residues.

This clonotype was counted a few times. This chain joins TRBV7-7 and TRBJ2-5, with 9 bases that match TRBD1. V shed 5 bases and J 1 base; nucleotides not matched to a gene: 5. The CDR3 is 15 amino acids. In germline, CDR1 is SSHAT, CDR2 FNYEAQ (reference sequence). For the CDR3, the DNA is TGTGCCAGCAGCGCGGGACAGGGATTCCAAGAGACCCAGTACTTC. It is translated as CASSAGQGFQETQYF.

This clonotype was observed a handful of times. V usage is TRBV5-1 and J usage is TRBJ2-5, with TRBD1 matching 8 bases. The V and J ends lost 4 bases and 3 bases, in that order; junction bases with no gene match: 8. Germline CDR1 reads SGHRS; CDR2 reads YFSETQ. The CDR3 is made up of 15 amino acids. This chain's CDR3 is CASSPQRTGKETQYF. The CDR3 bases are TGCGCCAGCAGCCCACAAAGGACAGGGAAAGAGACCCAGTACTTC. Looking up the rest from reference TRBV5-1 and TRBJ2-5 gives the full variable domain: KAGVTQTPRYLIKTRGQQVTLSCSPISGHRSVSWYQQTPGQGLQFLFEYFSETQRNKGNFPGRFSGRQFSNSRSEMNVSTLELGDSALYLCASSPQRTGKETQYFGPGTRLLVL.